The 4 T cell receptor beta chains in this list originate from one sample, sequenced in a study of blood T cells in healthy people across ages. Then a second PCR, running roughly 7 to 11 cycles, was carried out with a sample-barcoded 5' primer and a J-beta primer mix. MiXCR was run by TCRdb on the 5' RACE reads, yielding one entry per CDR3 protein. The sample lists about 930,000 distinct CDR3 sequences; about 28% were seen once. This sample was shared with a second study, whose subject was T cells of mothers and their children.

The sequenced sample was blood. The receptor set was obtained from a woman aged 40 to 49 in good health.

This chain uses TRBV7-2 with TRBJ2-1, with unresolved D. V was shortened by 1 base and J by 5 bases, with 9 bases between the two germline ends. Germline CDR1 and CDR2: SGHTA and FQGNSA. This CDR3 has 14 residues. The CDR3 region has the DNA TGTGCCAGCAGCTTAGTCGGGTCCAACAATGAGCAGTTCTTC. It is translated as CASSLVGSNNEQFF.

This clonotype appeared many times. The V call is TRBV12-3 or TRBV12-4, the J call TRBJ2-7; maybe TRBD1 (6 bases). This CDR3 spans 13 amino acids. V lost 7 bases to trimming and J lost 3 bases, with 13 bases between them. The CDR3: CASTAGQIYEQYF. CDR3 DNA: TGTGCCAGCACCGCTGGACAGATCTACGAGCAGTACTTC.

This clonotype was observed at least ten times. The chain recombines TRBV10-3 with TRBJ2-5; maybe TRBD2 (6 bases). The CDR3 has 15 residues. Trimming cost V 0 bases and J 5 bases, with 13 bases left between them. The V gene's germline CDR1 is ENHRY and CDR2 SYGVKD. This chain's CDR3 is CAISESILGRETQYF. CDR3 DNA: TGTGCCATCAGTGAGTCGATACTAGGGAGGGAGACCCAGTACTTC.

There are a few counts of this clonotype. The V gene is TRBV20-1, the J gene TRBJ1-5; 7 nucleotides agree with TRBD1. V lost 5 bases and J lost 1; bases outside the gene matches: 14. Looked up from germline, CDR1 is DFQATT and CDR2 is SNEGSKA (reference sequence). The CDR3 has 17 amino acids. CDR3 in DNA: TGCAGTGCTTTTGACAGGGTCATATCAGGGAGCAATCAGCCCCAGCATTTT. Amino acid sequence: CSAFDRVISGSNQPQHF.